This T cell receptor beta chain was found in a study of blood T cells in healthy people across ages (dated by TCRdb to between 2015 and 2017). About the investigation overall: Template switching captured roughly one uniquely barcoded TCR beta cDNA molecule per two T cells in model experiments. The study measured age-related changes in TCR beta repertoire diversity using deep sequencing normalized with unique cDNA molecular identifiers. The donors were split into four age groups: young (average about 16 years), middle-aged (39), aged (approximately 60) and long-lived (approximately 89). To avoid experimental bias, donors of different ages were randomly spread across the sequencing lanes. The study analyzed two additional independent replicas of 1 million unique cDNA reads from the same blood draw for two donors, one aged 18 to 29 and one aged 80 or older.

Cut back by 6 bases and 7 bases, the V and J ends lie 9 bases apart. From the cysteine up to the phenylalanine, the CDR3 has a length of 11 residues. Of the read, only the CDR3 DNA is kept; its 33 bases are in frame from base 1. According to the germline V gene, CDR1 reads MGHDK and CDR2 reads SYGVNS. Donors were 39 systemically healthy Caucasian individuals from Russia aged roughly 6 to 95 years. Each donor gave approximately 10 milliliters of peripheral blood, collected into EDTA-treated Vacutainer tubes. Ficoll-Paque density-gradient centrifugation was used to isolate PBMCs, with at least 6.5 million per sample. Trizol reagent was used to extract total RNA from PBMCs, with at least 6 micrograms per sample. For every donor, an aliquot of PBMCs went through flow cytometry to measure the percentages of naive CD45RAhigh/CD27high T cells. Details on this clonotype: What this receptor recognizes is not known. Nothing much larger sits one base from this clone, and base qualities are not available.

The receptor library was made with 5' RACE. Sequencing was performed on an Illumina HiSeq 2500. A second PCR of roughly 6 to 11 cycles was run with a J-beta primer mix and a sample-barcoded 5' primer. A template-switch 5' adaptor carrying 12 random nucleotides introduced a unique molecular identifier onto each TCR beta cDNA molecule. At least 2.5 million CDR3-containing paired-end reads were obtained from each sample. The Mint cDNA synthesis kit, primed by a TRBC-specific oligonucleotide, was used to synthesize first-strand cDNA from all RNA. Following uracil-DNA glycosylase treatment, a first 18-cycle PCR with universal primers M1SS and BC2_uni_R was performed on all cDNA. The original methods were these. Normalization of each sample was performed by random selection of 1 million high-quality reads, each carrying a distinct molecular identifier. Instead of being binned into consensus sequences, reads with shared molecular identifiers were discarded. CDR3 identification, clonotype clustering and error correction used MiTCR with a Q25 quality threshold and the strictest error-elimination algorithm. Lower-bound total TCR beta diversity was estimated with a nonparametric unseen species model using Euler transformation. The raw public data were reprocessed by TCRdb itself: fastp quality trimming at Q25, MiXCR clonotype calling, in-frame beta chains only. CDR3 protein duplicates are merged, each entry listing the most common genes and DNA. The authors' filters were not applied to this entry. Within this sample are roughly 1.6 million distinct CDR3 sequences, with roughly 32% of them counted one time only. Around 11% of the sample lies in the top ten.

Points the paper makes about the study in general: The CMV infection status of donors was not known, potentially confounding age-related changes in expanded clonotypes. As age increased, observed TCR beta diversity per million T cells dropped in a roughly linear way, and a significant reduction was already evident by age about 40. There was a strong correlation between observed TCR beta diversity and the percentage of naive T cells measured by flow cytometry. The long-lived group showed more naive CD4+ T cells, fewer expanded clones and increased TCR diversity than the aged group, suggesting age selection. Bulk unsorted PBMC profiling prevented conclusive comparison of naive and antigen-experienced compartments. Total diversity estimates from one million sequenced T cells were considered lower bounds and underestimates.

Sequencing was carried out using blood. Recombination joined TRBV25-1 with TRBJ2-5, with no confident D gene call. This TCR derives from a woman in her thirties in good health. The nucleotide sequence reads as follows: TGTGCCAGCAGGAAGACCGGGACCCAGTACTTC. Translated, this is CASRKTGTQYF.